This T cell receptor (beta chain) stems from a study of cytomegalovirus exposure and HLA in healthy donors. The overall study: The 120 validation repertoires used the same platform as the 650 to 850 first-cohort repertoires (as reported by a later analysis).

Profiled with immunoSEQ multiplex PCR; TCRdb holds only in-frame clones, not every one. The table shows tens of thousands of clones, with approximately 96% occurring only once. For this clone: Its antigen remains unidentified.

Study observations and caveats: The investigators catalogued 150 to 200 TCR beta chains as cytomegalovirus-associated. Reportedly, diagnosis of cytomegalovirus status by the classifier showed high specificity and sensitivity. Specific recognition of CMV antigens was confirmed in vitro for a few chains (all CMV-associated).

Germline V gene lookup returns CDR1 MNHEY and CDR2 SVGAGI. V was trimmed by 6 bases and J by 6 bases, leaving 12 bases between them. CDR3 length: 12 residues. The chain is built from TRBV6-5 and TRBJ2-7; D not certain. This receptor was identified in a woman aged 18-29 years in good health and CMV-seropositive. Sequencing was carried out using PBMCs. The DNA of the CDR3 is TGTGCCAGCAGCTCCGGGTTTGGCGAGCAGTACTTC. Its translation: CASSSGFGEQYF.